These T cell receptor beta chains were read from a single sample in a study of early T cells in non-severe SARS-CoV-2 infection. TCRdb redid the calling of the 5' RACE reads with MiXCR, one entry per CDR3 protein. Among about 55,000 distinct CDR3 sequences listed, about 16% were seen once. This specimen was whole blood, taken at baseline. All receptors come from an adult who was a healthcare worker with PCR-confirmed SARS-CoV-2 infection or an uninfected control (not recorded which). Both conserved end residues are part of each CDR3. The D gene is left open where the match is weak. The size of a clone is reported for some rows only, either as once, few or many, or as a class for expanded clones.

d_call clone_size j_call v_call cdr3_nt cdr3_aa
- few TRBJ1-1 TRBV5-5 TGTGCCAGCAGCTTTACGGCGAACACTGAAGCTTTCTTT CASSFTANTEAFF
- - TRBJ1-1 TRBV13 TGTGCCAGCAGCCGTAAGTTTCCTGCCGTCGACACTGAAGCTTTCTTT CASSRKFPAVDTEAFF
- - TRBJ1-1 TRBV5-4 TGTGCCAGCAGCTTGGTTACAAGGACTGAAGCTTTCTTT CASSLVTRTEAFF
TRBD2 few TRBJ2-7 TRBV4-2 TGTGCCAGCAGCCGGGGGACTAGCCACTCGTACGAGCAGTACTTC CASSRGTSHSYEQYF
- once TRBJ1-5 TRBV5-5 TGTGCCAGCACCTGGGCAGCTTTAGGCAATCAGCCCCAGCATTTT CASTWAALGNQPQHF
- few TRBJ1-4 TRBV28 TGTGCCAGCAGCCAGGACAGCATGTTAACTAATGAAAAACTGTTTTTT CASSQDSMLTNEKLFF
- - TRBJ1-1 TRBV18 TGTGCCAGCTCAACTACGACAGTCATGAACACTGAAGCTTTCTTT CASSTTTVMNTEAFF
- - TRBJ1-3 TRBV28 TGTGCCAGCAGTTTAGAAACGGGTGGAAACACCATATATTTT CASSLETGGNTIYF
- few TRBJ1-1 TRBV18 TGTGCCAGCTCCACCCGCCTTGAGACTGAAGCTTTCTTT CASSTRLETEAFF
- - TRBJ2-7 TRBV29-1 TGCAGCGGTTCTAGCAACCTAGGCGAGCAGTACTTC CSGSSNLGEQYF
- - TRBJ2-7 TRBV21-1 TGTGCCAGCAGCAAAGAGGAGTTTCACGAGCAGTACTTC CASSKEEFHEQYF
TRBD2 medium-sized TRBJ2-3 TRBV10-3 TGTGCCATACTTACCCCGGGACTAGCGGGGGGGCCTTCTCAGTATTTT CAILTPGLAGGPSQYF
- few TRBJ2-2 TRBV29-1 TGCAGCGTTGAATGGGGGGCCGCGAACACCGGGGAGCTGTTTTTT CSVEWGAANTGELFF
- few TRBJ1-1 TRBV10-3 TGTGCCATCAGTGGACAGGCGAACACTGAAGCTTTCTTT CAISGQANTEAFF
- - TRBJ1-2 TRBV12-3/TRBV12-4 TGTGCCAGCAGCTATGGACAGTATGGCTACACCTTC CASSYGQYGYTF
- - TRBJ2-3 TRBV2 TGTGCCAGCAGGAAGGATGGGGGGGATACGCAGTATTTT CASRKDGGDTQYF
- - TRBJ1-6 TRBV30 TGTGCCTTCGACCCAACCGGGGGTAATTCACCCCTCCACTTT CAFDPTGGNSPLHF
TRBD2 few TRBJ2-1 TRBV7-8 TGTGCCAGCAGTCCTAGTGGGACTAGCGGGAGACGTGAGCAGTTCTTC CASSPSGTSGRREQFF
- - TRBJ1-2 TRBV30 TGTGCCTGGGGGCGCGGAGGGGGCTACACCTTC CAWGRGGGYTF
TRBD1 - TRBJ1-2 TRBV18 TGTGCCAGCTCACCGGAGATAGGACAGGTTAACTATGGCTACACCTTC CASSPEIGQVNYGYTF
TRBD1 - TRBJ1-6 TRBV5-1 TGCGCCAGCAGCTCACAGGGGGCAGAATCACCCCTCCACTTT CASSSQGAESPLHF
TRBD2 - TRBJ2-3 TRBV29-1 TGCAGCGACACAGGGCCTAGCGGGAGCACAGATACGCAGTATTTT CSDTGPSGSTDTQYF
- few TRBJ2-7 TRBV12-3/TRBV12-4 TGTGCCAGCAGTTCCCCGGGACTGGTGGGTGGGCAGTACTTC CASSSPGLVGGQYF
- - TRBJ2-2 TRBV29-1 TGCAGCGGCGGGATATACACCGGGGAGCTGTTTTTT CSGGIYTGELFF
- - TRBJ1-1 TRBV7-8 TGTGCCAGCAGCCCACTATCCGGGACAATGAACACTGAAGCTTTCTTT CASSPLSGTMNTEAFF
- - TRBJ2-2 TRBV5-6 TGTGCCAGCAGCGGCCCGGTCACAACGCAAACCGGGGAGCTGTTTTTT CASSGPVTTQTGELFF
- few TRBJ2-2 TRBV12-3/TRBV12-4 TGTGCCAGCAGACCTTCGCGGGTGACCGGGGAGCTGTTTTTT CASRPSRVTGELFF
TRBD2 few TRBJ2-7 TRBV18 TGTGCCAGCTCACCAAAGAGACTAGCGGGGTACGAGCAGTACTTC CASSPKRLAGYEQYF
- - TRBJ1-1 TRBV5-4 TGTGCCAGCAGCTTCGACTCGAGGAACACTGAAGCTTTCTTT CASSFDSRNTEAFF
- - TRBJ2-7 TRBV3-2 TGTGCCAGCAGCCCACAGGGGGCGACCTCCTACGAGCAGTACTTC CASSPQGATSYEQYF
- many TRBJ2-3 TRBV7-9 TGTGCCAGCAGTTTTGGACTCCCCACAGATACGCAGTATTTT CASSFGLPTDTQYF
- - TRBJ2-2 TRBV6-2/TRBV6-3 TGTGCCAGCAGTTACTCCCCGGCTTCGAACACCGGGGAGCTGTTTTTT CASSYSPASNTGELFF
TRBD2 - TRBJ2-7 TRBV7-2 TGTGCCAGCAGCTTAGGCCTAGCGGGGTCCTACGAGCAGTACTTC CASSLGLAGSYEQYF
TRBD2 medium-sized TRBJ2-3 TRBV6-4 TGTGCCAGCAGTGACGGGACTAGCGGGACAGATACGCAGTATTTT CASSDGTSGTDTQYF
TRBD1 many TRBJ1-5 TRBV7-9 TGTGCCAGCAGCACCTTGACAGGGACGATGCCCCAGCATTTT CASSTLTGTMPQHF